One sample yielded the 17 T cell receptor beta chains listed below, sequenced in a study of blood T cells in healthy people across ages (dated by TCRdb to the mid-2010s). The receptor library was made with 5' RACE. Sequencing used an Illumina HiSeq 2500. A second PCR of roughly 6 to 11 cycles was performed with a sample-barcoded 5' primer and a J-beta primer mix. TCRdb handled the public reads itself, with Q25 trimming in fastp and clone calling in MiXCR, and kept productive beta chains. All rows with the same CDR3 protein become a single entry with the most common DNA and genes. This sample is represented by some 1.7 million distinct CDR3 sequences; 28% of them were singletons. The ten most abundant clones make up roughly 8% of the sample. The specimen sequenced was blood. These receptors originate from a woman in her twenties or thirties in good health.

The table lists this clonotype with a few counts. This chain connects TRBV6-5 to TRBJ2-1; TRBD2 matches at 10 bases. Unmatched junction bases numbered 3, after V lost 5 bases and J lost 5 bases. CDR3 length: 14 residues. Looked up from germline, CDR1 is MNHEY and CDR2 is SVGAGI. The CDR3 loop is CASSRSGRDNEQFF. The CDR3 DNA follows: TGTGCCAGCAGTCGGAGCGGGAGGGACAATGAGCAGTTCTTC.

The chain uses TRBV28 and TRBJ1-5; D unresolved. The CDR3 loop spans 13 amino acids. Germline-derived CDR1 and CDR2 are MDHEN and SYDVKM. Trimming took 11 bases from V and 10 from J, leaving 21 bases between them. The DNA of the CDR3 is TGTGCCGGGCGGGAAAACACGATCAGCCCCCAGCATTTT. Amino acids: CAGRENTISPQHF. The variable domain in full, completed from reference TRBV28 and TRBJ1-5, reads DVKVTQSSRYLVKRTGEKVFLECVQDMDHENMFWYRQDPGLGLRLIYFSYDVKMKEKGDIPEGYSVSREKKERFSLILESASTNQTSMYLCAGRENTISPQHFGDGTRLSIL.

The rearrangement joins TRBV6-4 to TRBJ2-7, with a weak D call TRBD2 (5 bases). The DNA matches TRBJ2-5 better at its end, which makes the J call doubtful. The CDR3 consists of 13 residues. Germline lookup yields CDR1 MRHNA and CDR2 SNTAGT. CDR3 in DNA: TGTGCCGGCTCGTTCGACCTTCGGGGGACCCAGTACTTC. Protein sequence: CAGSFDLRGTQYF.

This clonotype was seen more than once but under ten times. The chain couples TRBV12-3 or TRBV12-4 to TRBJ2-7; 11 bases align to TRBD2. The CDR3 has 14 residues. Trimming cost V 6 bases and J 7 bases; bases outside gene matches: 8. The CDR3: CASSRSGRAWEQYF. Written as DNA, the CDR3 is TGTGCCAGCAGCCGTAGCGGGAGGGCGTGGGAGCAGTACTTC.

This clonotype has more than one count but fewer than ten. The chain recombines TRBV27 with TRBJ1-2; TRBD1 matches 7 bases. CDR1 and CDR2 (germline): MNHEY, SMNVEV (reference sequence). This CDR3 contains 15 residues. With V trimmed by 3 bases and J by 4 bases, 8 bases remained unmatched. The CDR3 nucleotides are TGTGCCAGCAGTTTGGAGGGGGCTGAGGGCTATGGCTACACCTTC. Amino acid sequence: CASSLEGAEGYGYTF.

The chain uses TRBV5-1 and TRBJ2-4; 11 positions agree with TRBD2. Germline V gene lookup returns CDR1 SGHRS and CDR2 YFSETQ. CDR3 length: 19 amino acids. V gave up 1 base and J gave up 0 bases; unmatched junction bases: 9. CDR3 in amino acids: CASSLYSLAGGRAKNIQYF. For the CDR3, the DNA is TGCGCCAGCAGCTTGTATAGTCTAGCGGGGGGTCGAGCCAAAAACATTCAGTACTTC.

This clonotype was seen more than once but under ten times. This chain uses TRBV7-9 with TRBJ2-1; D is tentatively TRBD1 or TRBD2 (5 bases each). The CDR3 length is 14 residues. Trimming shortened V by 4 bases and J by 9 bases, and 16 bases separated the two germline ends. Looked up from germline, CDR1 is SEHNR and CDR2 is FQNEAQ (reference sequence). CDR3 bases: TGTGCCAGCAGCTCGGGACCGACTGTATCTGAGCAGTTCTTC. Translated, it gives CASSSGPTVSEQFF.

The CDR3 bases are TGCAGTTTTCCGGGACAGGGAGATGAAAAACTGTTTTTT. Translating it yields CSFPGQGDEKLFF. The V and J genes are TRBV20-1 and TRBJ1-4; 9 bases are shared with TRBD1. Looked up from germline, CDR1 is DFQATT and CDR2 is SNEGSKA (reference sequence). The length of the CDR3 is 13 residues. The trim removed 8 bases at V and 6 bases at J, leaving 7 bases unmatched.

About this clonotype itself: The junction and the germline gene differ at one end; a read error may be behind it. The V gene is TRBV20-1, the J gene TRBJ1-5, with D perhaps TRBD1 (6 bases). Germline V CDR1 and CDR2: DFQATT, SNEGSKA (reference sequence). The CDR3 is made up of 15 amino acids. The CDR3 reads CGASFGTYSNQPQHF. In nucleotides, the CDR3 is TGCGGTGCTAGTTTCGGGACATATAGCAATCAGCCCCAGCATTTT.

This clonotype was counted at least ten times. The chain carries TRBV10-3 and TRBJ2-1; the D gene could be TRBD1 or TRBD2 (5 bases each). The CDR3 totals 15 residues. CDR1 and CDR2 from the germline V gene are ENHRY and SYGVKD. Trimming took 2 bases from V and 8 from J, leaving 16 bases between them. The CDR3 region is CAISETEAPRDEQFF. The DNA for the CDR3 is TGTGCCATCAGTGAGACGGAGGCTCCCAGGGATGAGCAGTTCTTC.

This chain uses TRBV5-5 with TRBJ2-1; D might be TRBD2 (6 bases). Germline CDR1 is SGHKS and CDR2 is YYEKEE (reference sequence). The ends were cut back, 0 bases at V and 6 bases at J, with 13 bases in the middle. The CDR3 has 15 residues. The CDR3 nucleotides are TGTGCCAGCAGCTTGGCTAGCGTGGGGCGCAATGAGCAGTTCTTC. It codes for CASSLASVGRNEQFF.

The J gene is TRBJ2-5, the V gene TRBV29-1; possible D gene TRBD2, 6 bases. The CDR3 loop spans 13 amino acids. Germline CDR1 SQVTM, CDR2 ANQGSEA. The germline V and J ends were trimmed by 7 bases and 3 bases, with 15 bases remaining between them. Here the CDR3 reads CSARELAEETQYF. The DNA for the CDR3 is TGCAGCGCGCGGGAACTAGCTGAAGAGACCCAGTACTTC.

The chain joins TRBV10-1 to TRBJ2-7; TRBD2 matches at 9 bases. CDR1 and CDR2 (germline): WNHNN, SYGVQD (reference sequence). V shed 6 bases, J shed 12 bases, and the junction held 12 bases outside the gene matches. This CDR3 region has 13 residues. CDR3: CASSRAGGETRYF. The CDR3 DNA sequence: TGCGCCAGCAGCAGAGCGGGGGGAGAGACCCGGTACTTC.

On this clonotype: The junction departs from germline at one end; a sequencing error may be responsible. CDR3 coding DNA: TGTGCCAGCCGCCTGGAGGGAACAGGGCGTTTGGACTTC. It codes for CASRLEGTGRLDF. The chain couples TRBV2 to TRBJ2-7; D may correspond to TRBD1 or TRBD2 (6 bases each). This CDR3 contains 13 residues. In germline, CDR1 is SNHLY, CDR2 FYNNEI.

The chain is built from TRBV5-1 and TRBJ2-2; TRBD2 is a possible D gene (5 bases). The germline gives CDR1 SGHRS, CDR2 YFSETQ. Trimming took off 4 bases at V and 3 bases at J, with 16 bases between the two ends. The CDR3 totals 16 residues. CDR3 in DNA: TGCGCCAGCAGCGCCTCCGGGCCCGGGGACACCGGGGAGCTGTTTTTT. It encodes CASSASGPGDTGELFF.

About this clonotype itself: Germline is not matched at one junction end, which may reflect a read error. V is TRBV2 and J is TRBJ1-1; D gene unclear. Germline values: CDR1 SNHLY, CDR2 FYNNEI. The length of the CDR3 is 15 residues. The CDR3 loop reads CASSEAQIQNTETFF. The CDR3 DNA reads TGTGCCAGCAGTGAAGCGCAGATTCAGAACACTGAAACTTTCTTT.

This rearrangement joins TRBV20-1 to TRBJ2-7, with D unclear. Germline CDR1 and CDR2: DFQATT and SNEGSKA (reference sequence). The V end was cut by 5 bases, the J end by 0 bases, with 5 bases between. The CDR3 is made up of 11 amino acids. CDR3 sequence (DNA): TGCAGTGCTGCAGACTCCTACGAGCAGTACTTC. Protein product: CSAADSYEQYF.